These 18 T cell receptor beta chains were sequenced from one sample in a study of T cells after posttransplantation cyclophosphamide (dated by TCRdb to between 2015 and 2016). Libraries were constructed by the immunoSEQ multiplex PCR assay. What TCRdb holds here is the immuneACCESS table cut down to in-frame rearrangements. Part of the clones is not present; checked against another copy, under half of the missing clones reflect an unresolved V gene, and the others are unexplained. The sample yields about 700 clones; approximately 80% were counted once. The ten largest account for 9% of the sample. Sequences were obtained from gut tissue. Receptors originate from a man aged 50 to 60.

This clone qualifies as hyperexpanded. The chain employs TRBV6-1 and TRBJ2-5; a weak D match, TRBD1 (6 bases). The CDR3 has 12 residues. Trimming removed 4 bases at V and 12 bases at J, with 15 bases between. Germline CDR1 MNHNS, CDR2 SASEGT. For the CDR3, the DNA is TGTGCCAGCAGTGGGTGGACAGCCTTGGAGTACTTC. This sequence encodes CASSGWTALEYF.

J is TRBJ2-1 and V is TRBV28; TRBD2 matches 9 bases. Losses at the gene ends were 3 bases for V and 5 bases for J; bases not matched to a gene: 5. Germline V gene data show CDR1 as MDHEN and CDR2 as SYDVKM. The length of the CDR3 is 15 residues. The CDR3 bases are TGTGCCAGCAGTTTCTCAGCGGGGGGCCACAATGAGCAGTTCTTC. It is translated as CASSFSAGGHNEQFF.

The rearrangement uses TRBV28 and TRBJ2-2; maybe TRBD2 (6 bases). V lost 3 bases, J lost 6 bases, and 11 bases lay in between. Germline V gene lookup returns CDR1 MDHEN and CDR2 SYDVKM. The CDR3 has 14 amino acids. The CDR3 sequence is CASSLGGGAGELFF. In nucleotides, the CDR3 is TGTGCCAGCAGTTTGGGAGGTGGGGCCGGGGAGCTGTTTTTT. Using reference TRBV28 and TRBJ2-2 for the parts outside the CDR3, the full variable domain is DVKVTQSSRYLVKRTGEKVFLECVQDMDHENMFWYRQDPGLGLRLIYFSYDVKMKEKGDIPEGYSVSREKKERFSLILESASTNQTSMYLCASSLGGGAGELFFGEGSRLTVL.

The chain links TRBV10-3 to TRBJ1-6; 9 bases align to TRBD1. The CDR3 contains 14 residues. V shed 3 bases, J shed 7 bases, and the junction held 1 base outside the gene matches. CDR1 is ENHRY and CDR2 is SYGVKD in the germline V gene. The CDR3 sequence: CAISEQGANSPLHF. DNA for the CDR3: TGTGCCATCAGTGAACAGGGGGCGAATTCACCCCTCCACTTT.

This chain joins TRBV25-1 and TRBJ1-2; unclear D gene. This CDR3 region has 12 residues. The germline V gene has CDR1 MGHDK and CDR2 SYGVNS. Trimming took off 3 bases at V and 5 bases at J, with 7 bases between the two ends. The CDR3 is CASSDGRYGYTF. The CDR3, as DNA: TGTGCCAGCAGTGATGGGAGGTATGGCTACACCTTC.

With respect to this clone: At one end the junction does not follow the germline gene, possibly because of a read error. The CDR3 coding sequence is TGTGCCAGCAGCCTAGCAGGGGGATATTCACCCCTCCACTTT. It encodes CASSLAGGYSPLHF. The chain recombines TRBV7-9 with TRBJ1-6; 7 positions agree with TRBD1. The CDR3 runs to 14 residues. Germline loops: CDR1 SEHNR, CDR2 FQNEAQ (reference sequence). The full variable domain, with the rest looked up from reference TRBV7-9 and TRBJ1-6, is DTGVSQNPRHKITKRGQNVTFRCDPISEHNRLYWYRQTLGQGPEFLTYFQNEAQLEKSRLLSDRFSAERPKGSFSTLEIQRTEQGDSAMYLCASSLAGGYSPLHFGNGTRLTVT.

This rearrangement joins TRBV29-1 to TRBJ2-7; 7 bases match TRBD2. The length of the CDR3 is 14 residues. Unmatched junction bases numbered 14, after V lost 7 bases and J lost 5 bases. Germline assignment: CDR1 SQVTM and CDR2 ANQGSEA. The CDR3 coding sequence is TGCAGCGCGGGGGGATGGGGGAGGGCCGACGAGCAGTACTTC. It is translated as CSAGGWGRADEQYF.

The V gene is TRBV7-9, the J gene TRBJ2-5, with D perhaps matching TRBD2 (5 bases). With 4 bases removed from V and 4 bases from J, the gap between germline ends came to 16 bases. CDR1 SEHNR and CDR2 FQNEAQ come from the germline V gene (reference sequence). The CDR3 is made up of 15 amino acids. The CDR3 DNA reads TGTGCCAGCAGCTATACCGGTACTAGAGGAGAGACCCAGTACTTC. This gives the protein CASSYTGTRGETQYF.

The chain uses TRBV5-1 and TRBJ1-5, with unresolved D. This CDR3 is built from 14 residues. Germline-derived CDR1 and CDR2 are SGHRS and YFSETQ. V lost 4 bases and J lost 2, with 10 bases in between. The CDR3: CASSEEPGNQPQHF. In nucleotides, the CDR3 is TGCGCCAGCAGCGAAGAACCGGGCAATCAGCCCCAGCATTTT.

The CDR3 spells CSAARDYLTGELFF. CDR3 nucleotides: TGCAGCGCTGCCCGGGACTACCTAACCGGGGAGCTGTTTTTT. The genes are TRBV29-1 and TRBJ2-2; TRBD2 aligns across 7 bases. With 7 bases clipped from V and 5 bases from J, the junction kept 10 bases outside the gene matches. Germline V lookup: CDR1 SQVTM, CDR2 ANQGSEA. The CDR3 contains 14 residues.

The CDR3 DNA reads TGTGCCAGCAGCTTAGCTTCGACAGGGGAGTGGAATGAGCAGTTCTTC. It yields the protein CASSLASTGEWNEQFF. The chain joins TRBV7-8 to TRBJ2-1; the match to TRBD1 covers 8 bases. The CDR3 is 16 amino acids. With V trimmed by 0 bases and J by 7 bases, 8 bases remained unmatched. From germline, CDR1 is SGHVS and CDR2 FQNEAQ. The full variable domain, its missing parts supplied by reference TRBV7-8 and TRBJ2-1, is GAGVSQSPRYKVAKRGQDVALRCDPISGHVSLFWYQQALGQGPEFLTYFQNEAQLDKSGLPSDRFFAERPEGSVSTLKIQRTQQEDSAVYLCASSLASTGEWNEQFFGPGTRLTVL.

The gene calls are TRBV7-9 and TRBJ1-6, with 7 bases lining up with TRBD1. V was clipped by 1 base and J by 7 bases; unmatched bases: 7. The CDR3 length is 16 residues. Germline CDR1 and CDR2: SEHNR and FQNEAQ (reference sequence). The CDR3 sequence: CASSLDFGRGNSPLHF. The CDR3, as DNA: TGTGCCAGCAGCTTAGATTTCGGCAGGGGGAATTCACCCCTCCACTTT.

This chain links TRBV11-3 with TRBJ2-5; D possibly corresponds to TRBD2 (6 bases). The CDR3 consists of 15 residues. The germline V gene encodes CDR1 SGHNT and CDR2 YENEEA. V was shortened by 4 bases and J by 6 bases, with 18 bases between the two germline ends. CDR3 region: CASSSIQGGGKTQYF. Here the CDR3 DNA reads TGTGCCAGCAGCTCCATCCAGGGAGGAGGAAAGACCCAGTACTTC. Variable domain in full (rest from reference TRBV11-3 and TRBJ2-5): EAGVVQSPRYKIIEKKQPVAFWCNPISGHNTLYWYLQNLGQGPELLIRYENEEAVDDSQLPKDRFSAERLKGVDSTLKIQPAELGDSAVYLCASSSIQGGGKTQYFGPGTRLLVL.

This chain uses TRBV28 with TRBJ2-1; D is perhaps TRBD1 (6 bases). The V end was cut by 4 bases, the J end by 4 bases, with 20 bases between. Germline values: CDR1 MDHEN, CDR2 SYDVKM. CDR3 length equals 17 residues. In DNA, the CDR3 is TGTGCCAGCAGTTCAATGACAGTGGGGGCATTATACAATGAGCAGTTCTTC. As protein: CASSSMTVGALYNEQFF. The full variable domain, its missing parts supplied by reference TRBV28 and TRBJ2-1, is DVKVTQSSRYLVKRTGEKVFLECVQDMDHENMFWYRQDPGLGLRLIYFSYDVKMKEKGDIPEGYSVSREKKERFSLILESASTNQTSMYLCASSSMTVGALYNEQFFGPGTRLTVL.

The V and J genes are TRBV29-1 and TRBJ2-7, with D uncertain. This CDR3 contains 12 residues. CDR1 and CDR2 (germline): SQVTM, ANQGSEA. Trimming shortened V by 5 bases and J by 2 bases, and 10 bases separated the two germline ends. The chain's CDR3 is CSVLADTYEQYF. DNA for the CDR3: TGCAGCGTTTTGGCTGATACCTACGAGCAGTACTTC.

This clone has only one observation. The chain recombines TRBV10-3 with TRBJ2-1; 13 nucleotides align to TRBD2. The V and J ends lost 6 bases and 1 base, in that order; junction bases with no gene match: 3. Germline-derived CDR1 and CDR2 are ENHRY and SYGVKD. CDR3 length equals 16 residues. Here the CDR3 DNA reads TGTGCCATCAGGGCGACTAGCGGGGGGTCCTACAATGAGCAGTTCTTC. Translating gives CAIRATSGGSYNEQFF.

Written as DNA, the CDR3 is TGTGCCAGCAGCGGCAGGGGGAAGGAAAGGGGAAACACCATATATTTT. Translating gives CASSGRGKERGNTIYF. The chain joins TRBV2 to TRBJ1-3; 7 nucleotides match TRBD1. V trimming: 6 bases; J trimming: 4 bases; junction bases outside the gene matches: 12. The CDR3 totals 16 residues. CDR1 is SNHLY and CDR2 is FYNNEI in the germline V gene.

The CDR3 sequence: CAIRSGLAGGYEQYF. DNA of the CDR3: TGTGCCATCCGAAGCGGGCTAGCGGGGGGTTACGAGCAGTACTTC. This chain connects TRBV10-3 to TRBJ2-7; 11 bases line up with TRBD2. This CDR3 spans 15 amino acids. Germline V CDR1 and CDR2: ENHRY, SYGVKD. Germline trimming cut 8 bases from V and 4 bases from J; bases unmatched to any gene: 10.